This T cell receptor (beta chain) originates from a study of cytomegalovirus exposure and HLA in healthy donors. Regarding the study as a whole: Confirmation was obtained in vitro that a few CMV-associated chains are specific for CMV antigens. 150 to 200 TCR beta chains were listed as cytomegalovirus-associated.

Comments on this clone: Its antigen is not known.

The donors were part of the validation cohort, which consisted of over a hundred subjects and was separate from the first cohort of 666 subjects. This CDR3 has 12 residues. V was cut by 5 bases and J by 13 bases, with 14 bases left in between. Germline CDR1 is SEHNR and CDR2 is FQNEAQ (reference sequence). Repertoires were generated with immunoSEQ multiplex PCR, while TCRdb's copy carries only in-frame clones and drops some. The sample carries tens of thousands of clones, more than 70% recorded once. The chain carries TRBV7-9 and TRBJ1-4; maybe TRBD1 (6 bases). This TCR was recovered from a woman aged 18-30 years in good health and CMV-seropositive. Sequences were obtained from PBMCs. The CDR3 DNA reads TGTGCCAGCAGCCGGGACACTGGTAGACTGTTTTTT. Its protein product is CASSRDTGRLFF. The variable domain in full, with the rest retrieved from reference TRBV7-9 and TRBJ1-4, is DTGVSQNPRHKITKRGQNVTFRCDPISEHNRLYWYRQTLGQGPEFLTYFQNEAQLEKSRLLSDRFSAERPKGSFSTLEIQRTEQGDSAMYLCASSRDTGRLFFGSGTQLSVL.